This is a list of T cell receptor beta chains from one sample in a study of shared clonotypes between healthy human individuals. The protocol was immunoSEQ multiplex PCR, while the TCRdb copy is restricted to in-frame clones and leaves out a portion. This sample yields about 2 million clones, of which about 95% are seen a single time; approximately 1.2% belongs to the top ten. Specimen: naive CD8+ T cells sorted from blood. The source of these receptors is a man between 18 and 29 years old in good health. CDR3s include the opening cysteine and the closing phenylalanine or tryptophan. The order of the fields is V gene, clone size, D gene, J gene, CDR3 DNA, CDR3 protein. D genes are given only for firm matches. Rows may omit the clone size; those that give it use once, few, many or a size class.

v_call: TRBV5-4; clone_size: once; d_call: .; j_call: TRBJ2-7; cdr3_nt: TGTGCCAGCAGCTCCGAACGAGGCTACGAGCAGTACTTC; cdr3_aa: CASSSERGYEQYF
v_call: TRBV6-5; clone_size: once; d_call: .; j_call: TRBJ2-7; cdr3_nt: TGTGCCAGCAGTTACTCGACCGGGGCCCAAGAGCAGTACTTC; cdr3_aa: CASSYSTGAQEQYF
v_call: TRBV9; clone_size: .; d_call: .; j_call: TRBJ2-3; cdr3_nt: TGTGCCAGCAGCGCTTCTCTGGGGACAGATACGCAGTATTTT; cdr3_aa: CASSASLGTDTQYF
v_call: TRBV7-9; clone_size: .; d_call: .; j_call: TRBJ2-7; cdr3_nt: TGTGCCAGCAGCCTCGGGGGCAGGGAGGACGAGCAGTACTTC; cdr3_aa: CASSLGGREDEQYF
v_call: TRBV27; clone_size: .; d_call: TRBD2; j_call: TRBJ2-1; cdr3_nt: TGTGCCAGCAGTATCCTTTCCCCTAGCGGGCAAGGGGGGTACAATGAGCAGTTCTTC; cdr3_aa: CASSILSPSGQGGYNEQFF
v_call: TRBV7-6; clone_size: once; d_call: .; j_call: TRBJ2-1; cdr3_nt: TGTGCCAGCAGCTTAGTGGTAGAATACAATGAGCAGTTCTTC; cdr3_aa: CASSLVVEYNEQFF
v_call: TRBV11-2; clone_size: .; d_call: .; j_call: TRBJ2-7; cdr3_nt: TGTGCCAGCAGCGAGGTGGGTGGGGGGCAGTACTTC; cdr3_aa: CASSEVGGGQYF
v_call: TRBV28; clone_size: .; d_call: .; j_call: TRBJ1-5; cdr3_nt: TGTGCCAGCAGTACGACGGGTCATAGCAATCAGCCCCAGCATTTT; cdr3_aa: CASSTTGHSNQPQHF
v_call: TRBV6-1; clone_size: .; d_call: TRBD1; j_call: TRBJ1-5; cdr3_nt: TGTGCCAGCAGCCCGACAGGGGCCAATCAGCCCCAGCATTTT; cdr3_aa: CASSPTGANQPQHF
v_call: TRBV4-3; clone_size: .; d_call: .; j_call: TRBJ1-4; cdr3_nt: TGCGCCAGCAGCCAATCGGTGTCCGGGGACGCAAAACTGTTTTTT; cdr3_aa: CASSQSVSGDAKLFF
v_call: TRBV7-9; clone_size: once; d_call: .; j_call: TRBJ2-3; cdr3_nt: TGTGCCAGCAGCTTAGAACCGGGACCGGCCACAGATACGCAGTATTTT; cdr3_aa: CASSLEPGPATDTQYF
v_call: TRBV27; clone_size: .; d_call: TRBD2; j_call: TRBJ2-1; cdr3_nt: TGTGCCAGCAGTTTTTCGACTAGCGGGAGAGGCAATGAGCAGTTCTTC; cdr3_aa: CASSFSTSGRGNEQFF
v_call: TRBV7-9; clone_size: .; d_call: TRBD2; j_call: TRBJ2-7; cdr3_nt: TGTGCCAGCAGCGCAGGTCCCCCGGCTAGCGGGGGTTACGAGCAGTACTTC; cdr3_aa: CASSAGPPASGGYEQYF
v_call: TRBV27; clone_size: .; d_call: .; j_call: TRBJ1-1; cdr3_nt: .; cdr3_aa: CASSLRFGEAFF
v_call: TRBV5-6; clone_size: .; d_call: .; j_call: TRBJ2-5; cdr3_nt: TGTGCCAGCAGCTATGAAGGTGGGGAAGAGACCCAGTACTTC; cdr3_aa: CASSYEGGEETQYF
v_call: TRBV4-3; clone_size: .; d_call: .; j_call: TRBJ2-1; cdr3_nt: TGCGCCAGCAGCCAAGATCGCGCGGGGCTTTACAATGAGCAGTTCTTC; cdr3_aa: CASSQDRAGLYNEQFF
v_call: TRBV27; clone_size: .; d_call: .; j_call: TRBJ1-6; cdr3_nt: TGTGCCAGCAGTTTATCCCCAGGGGCTGGCTTTTCACCCCTCCACTTT; cdr3_aa: CASSLSPGAGFSPLHF
v_call: TRBV28; clone_size: .; d_call: .; j_call: TRBJ2-7; cdr3_nt: TGTGCCAGCAGTCCACCCCACAGTTACCCTACCTACGAGCAGTACTTC; cdr3_aa: CASSPPHSYPTYEQYF
v_call: TRBV9; clone_size: .; d_call: TRBD1; j_call: TRBJ1-4; cdr3_nt: TGTGCCAGCAGCGAGGGACAGGGGGTGGCTAATGAAAAACTGTTTTTT; cdr3_aa: CASSEGQGVANEKLFF
v_call: TRBV10-3; clone_size: .; d_call: .; j_call: TRBJ1-1; cdr3_nt: TGTGCCATCAGACGGGATATGAACACTGAAGCTTTCTTT; cdr3_aa: CAIRRDMNTEAFF
v_call: TRBV28; clone_size: .; d_call: .; j_call: TRBJ1-1; cdr3_nt: TGTGCCAGCTGGGGAACAGGGAAGTACACTGAAGCTTTCTTT; cdr3_aa: CASWGTGKYTEAFF
v_call: TRBV10-1; clone_size: few; d_call: TRBD2; j_call: TRBJ2-7; cdr3_nt: TGCGCCAGCAGTTCCGGACTAGCAGGCAGTGGGGAGCAGTACTTC; cdr3_aa: CASSSGLAGSGEQYF
v_call: TRBV6-5; clone_size: .; d_call: TRBD2; j_call: TRBJ2-1; cdr3_nt: TGTGCCAGCAGACTAGCGGGAACCTCCTACAATGAGCAGTTCTTC; cdr3_aa: CASRLAGTSYNEQFF
v_call: TRBV5-6; clone_size: .; d_call: .; j_call: TRBJ2-1; cdr3_nt: TGTGCCAGCAGCTTATTCAGGGATAGGGATGAGCAGTTCTTC; cdr3_aa: CASSLFRDRDEQFF
v_call: TRBV15; clone_size: .; d_call: TRBD2; j_call: TRBJ2-5; cdr3_nt: TGTGCCACCAGGGCGGGGGGGCCAGAGACCCAGTACTTC; cdr3_aa: CATRAGGPETQYF
v_call: TRBV7-2; clone_size: .; d_call: TRBD2; j_call: TRBJ2-1; cdr3_nt: TGTGCCAGCAGCTTAGCGGATGTCGTAGCGGGAGGGCCTAGGTTCTTC; cdr3_aa: CASSLADVVAGGPRFF
v_call: TRBV4-3; clone_size: .; d_call: TRBD2; j_call: TRBJ2-1; cdr3_nt: TGCGCCAGCAGCCAAGATCGTCTAGCGGTCTCCTACAATGAGCAGTTCTTC; cdr3_aa: CASSQDRLAVSYNEQFF
v_call: TRBV10-1; clone_size: .; d_call: .; j_call: TRBJ2-3; cdr3_nt: TGCGCCAGCAGTGAGGGGGTCATAAGCACAGATACGCAGTATTTT; cdr3_aa: CASSEGVISTDTQYF
v_call: TRBV4-1; clone_size: .; d_call: .; j_call: TRBJ2-1; cdr3_nt: TGCGCCAGCAGCCCAGGTCTAAATGAGCAGTTCTTC; cdr3_aa: CASSPGLNEQFF
v_call: TRBV5-1; clone_size: .; d_call: .; j_call: TRBJ2-7; cdr3_nt: TGCGCCAGCAGCCAGTCGGGGCGGCGCTCCTACGAGCAGTACTTC; cdr3_aa: CASSQSGRRSYEQYF
v_call: TRBV11-2; clone_size: .; d_call: TRBD1; j_call: TRBJ2-1; cdr3_nt: TGTGCCAGCAGATCCGGACAGGGGGCGAATGAGCAGTTCTTC; cdr3_aa: CASRSGQGANEQFF
v_call: TRBV19; clone_size: .; d_call: .; j_call: TRBJ2-5; cdr3_nt: TGTGCCAGTAGGGACTTGCAGTACCAAGAGACCCAGTACTTC; cdr3_aa: CASRDLQYQETQYF
v_call: TRBV4-3; clone_size: .; d_call: TRBD2; j_call: TRBJ2-7; cdr3_nt: TGCGCCAGCAGCCAAGATCTGCTAGCGGGAGCCCACTACGAGCAGTACTTC; cdr3_aa: CASSQDLLAGAHYEQYF
v_call: TRBV6-5; clone_size: once; d_call: TRBD1; j_call: TRBJ1-2; cdr3_nt: TGTGCCAGCAGCCACGGGGACAGGGAGGGCTACACCTTC; cdr3_aa: CASSHGDREGYTF
v_call: TRBV9; clone_size: .; d_call: .; j_call: TRBJ1-1; cdr3_nt: TGTGCCAGCAGCGTAGAGGTCGGAGAGAACACTGAAGCTTTCTTT; cdr3_aa: CASSVEVGENTEAFF
v_call: TRBV5-3; clone_size: .; d_call: .; j_call: TRBJ2-7; cdr3_nt: TGTGCCAGAAGCTTAAATGAGGCGGGGGCGGACGAGCAGTACTTC; cdr3_aa: CARSLNEAGADEQYF
v_call: TRBV7-6; clone_size: .; d_call: .; j_call: TRBJ2-6; cdr3_nt: TGTGCCAGCAGCCTAGCCTTCTCTGGGGCCAACGTCCTGACTTTC; cdr3_aa: CASSLAFSGANVLTF
v_call: TRBV28; clone_size: .; d_call: .; j_call: TRBJ1-5; cdr3_nt: TGTGCCAGCAGTTGGAGGGGGGCAGGTCAGCCCCAGCATTTT; cdr3_aa: CASSWRGAGQPQHF
v_call: TRBV28; clone_size: once; d_call: .; j_call: TRBJ1-1; cdr3_nt: TGTGCCAGCAGTCCTATGGGACTACCGGGAATAGCTTTCTTT; cdr3_aa: CASSPMGLPGIAFF